This T cell receptor (beta chain) was identified in a study of T cell clusters in autoimmune cytopenias. Study overall: Healthy control donors averaged around 54 years of age, with a median of nearly 60 years.

TRB rearrangements were amplified by touch-down multiplex PCR with mixed TRB-A/B primers. One entry per CDR3 protein, without DNA, is what TCRdb gives after re-calling the multiplex PCR reads. Recorded for this sample: under 8,000 distinct CDR3 sequences. CDR3 size: 16 residues. Germline CDR1 is LNHDA and CDR2 is SQIVND (reference sequence). TRB amplification used 250 ng of peripheral blood genomic DNA. The same specimen was also included in a second study, on T cell repertoires in aging, cancer and after chemotherapy. Per that study: Age-matched healthy donors had significantly more diverse, less clonal blood TCR repertoires than untreated cancer patients. In cancer patients, declining TCR diversity with age involved lost richness and lost evenness. Median generation probability rose over the chemotherapy interval in each cancer cohort, suggesting rebound thymic output.

The sequence derives from a human donor in good health. V and J are TRBV19 and TRBJ1-1; checking the TCRdb D call of TRBD1 is not possible without DNA. The sequencing sample was made of peripheral blood. The CDR3: CASSIEPRTEDTEAFF.